The TCR beta chain described here comes from a study of T cells in Graves' hyperthyroidism and ophthalmopathy. The CDR3 is 14 residues long. The V gene's germline CDR1 is SNHLY and CDR2 FYNNEI. With 5 bases removed from V and 7 bases from J, the gap between germline ends came to 18 bases. Using RNA transcripts as the source, TCR beta CDR3 regions were amplified. An initial round of RT-PCR targeting the TCR CDR3 relied on the HTBI primer set. Via MiXCR, TCRdb re-called the multiplex PCR reads, giving one row per CDR3 protein. Counted here are a few hundred thousand distinct CDR3 sequences, about a sixth occurring once; the ten biggest clones make up roughly 16%.

This chain connects TRBV2 to TRBJ2-7; D not certain. The sequence came from a woman between 40 and 55 years old with Graves' ophthalmopathy. The sample comprised blood. The CDR3 bases are TGTGCCAGCAGTAATTCCGGGCCCCTTTCTGAGCAGTACTTC. It yields the protein CASSNSGPLSEQYF.